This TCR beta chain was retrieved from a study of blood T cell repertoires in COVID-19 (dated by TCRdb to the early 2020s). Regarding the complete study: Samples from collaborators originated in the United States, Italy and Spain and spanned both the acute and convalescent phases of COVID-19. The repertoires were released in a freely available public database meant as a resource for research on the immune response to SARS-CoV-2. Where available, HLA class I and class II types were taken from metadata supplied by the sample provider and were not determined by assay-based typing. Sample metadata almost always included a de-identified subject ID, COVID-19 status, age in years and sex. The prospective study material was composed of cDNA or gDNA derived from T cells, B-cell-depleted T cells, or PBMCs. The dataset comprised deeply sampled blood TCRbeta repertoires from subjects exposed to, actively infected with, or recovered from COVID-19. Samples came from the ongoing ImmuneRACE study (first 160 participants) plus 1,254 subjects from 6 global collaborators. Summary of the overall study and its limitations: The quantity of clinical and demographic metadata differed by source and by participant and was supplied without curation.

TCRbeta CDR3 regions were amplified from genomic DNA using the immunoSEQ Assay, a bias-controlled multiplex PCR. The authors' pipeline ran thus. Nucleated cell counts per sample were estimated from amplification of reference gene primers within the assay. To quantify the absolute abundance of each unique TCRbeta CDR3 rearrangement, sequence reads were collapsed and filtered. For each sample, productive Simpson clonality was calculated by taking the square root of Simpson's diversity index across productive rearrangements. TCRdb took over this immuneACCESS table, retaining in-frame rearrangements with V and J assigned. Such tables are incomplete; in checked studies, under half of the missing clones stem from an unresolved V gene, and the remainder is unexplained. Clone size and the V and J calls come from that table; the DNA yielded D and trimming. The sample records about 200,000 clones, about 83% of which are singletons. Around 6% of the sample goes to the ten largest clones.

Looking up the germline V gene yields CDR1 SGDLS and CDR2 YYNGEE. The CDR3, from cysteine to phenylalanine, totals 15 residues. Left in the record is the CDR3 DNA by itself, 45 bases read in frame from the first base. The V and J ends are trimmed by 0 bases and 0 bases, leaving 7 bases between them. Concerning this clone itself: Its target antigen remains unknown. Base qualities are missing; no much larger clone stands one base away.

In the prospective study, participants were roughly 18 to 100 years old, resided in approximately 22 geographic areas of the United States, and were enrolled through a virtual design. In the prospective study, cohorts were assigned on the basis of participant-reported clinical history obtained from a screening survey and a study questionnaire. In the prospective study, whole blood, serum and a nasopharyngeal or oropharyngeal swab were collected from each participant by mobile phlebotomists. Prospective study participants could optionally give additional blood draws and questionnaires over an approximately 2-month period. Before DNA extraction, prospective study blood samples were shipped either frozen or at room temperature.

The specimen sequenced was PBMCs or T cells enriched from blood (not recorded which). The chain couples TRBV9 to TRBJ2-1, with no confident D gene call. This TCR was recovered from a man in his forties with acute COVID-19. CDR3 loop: CASSVVPNSYNEQFF. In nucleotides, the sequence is TGTGCCAGCAGCGTAGTTCCCAACTCCTACAATGAGCAGTTCTTC.